The rows below give T cell receptor beta chains drawn from one sample of a study of T cells in Graves' hyperthyroidism and ophthalmopathy. TCRdb reprocessed the multiplex PCR reads via MiXCR and lists one record per CDR3 protein. The sample consists of over 700,000 distinct CDR3 sequences, under 20% of them appearing once. The sequencing sample was made of blood. The receptors were sampled from a woman between 45 and 60 years old with Graves' hyperthyroidism that later progressed to Graves' ophthalmopathy. Both conserved end residues are part of each CDR3. D genes are given only for firm matches. Rows give clone size only sometimes, using once, few, many, or a class for an expanded clone.

cdr3_nt,cdr3_aa,v_call,j_call,clone_size,d_call
TGTGCCAGCAGCCCCGGGACAGGGGGTAGAGAGCAGTACTTC,CASSPGTGGREQYF,TRBV5-1,TRBJ2-7,many,TRBD1
TGTGCCAGCAGTCTAGACACAGGGGATAGCAATCAGCCCCAGCATTTT,CASSLDTGDSNQPQHF,TRBV12-3/TRBV12-4,TRBJ1-5,many,TRBD1
TGCGCCAGCAGCCCGCTTGCACAGACGACGCTGGGGTATCAGCCCCAGCATTTT,CASSPLAQTTLGYQPQHF,TRBV4-1,TRBJ1-5,many,NA
TGTGCCTGCAGTGACAGAAAGGTGGGGCCGTTGGAGACCCAGTACTTC,CACSDRKVGPLETQYF,TRBV6-2/TRBV6-3,TRBJ2-5,NA,NA
TGTGCCAGCATTTACGAACGGGGGCTTTATGGCTACACCTTC,CASIYERGLYGYTF,TRBV6-8,TRBJ1-2,NA,NA
TGCGCCAGCAGTGACGGGGTATTTTCGGATACGCAGTATTTT,CASSDGVFSDTQYF,TRBV10-1,TRBJ2-3,once,NA
TGTGCCAGCAGTGAAGAAGGAATCACTGAAGCTTTCTTT,CASSEEGITEAFF,TRBV2,TRBJ1-1,many,NA
TGTGCCAGCAGCCTCCCCTCGGCTAGCTACAATGAGCAGTTCTTC,CASSLPSASYNEQFF,TRBV11-3,TRBJ2-1,many,NA
TGTGCCAACAGCTCGGACGGGAACACTGAAGCTTTCTTT,CANSSDGNTEAFF,TRBV5-4,TRBJ1-1,once,NA
TGTGCCAGCAGCTTAGTACCCAGGGGCTACGAGCAGTACTTC,CASSLVPRGYEQYF,TRBV7-2,TRBJ2-7,many,NA
TGTGCCAGCAGTTACCGCGGGGCTCACTATGGCTACACCTTC,CASSYRGAHYGYTF,TRBV6-5,TRBJ1-2,NA,NA
TGTGCCACCAGCAGAGATACCCCGACTAGCGCGGAGACCCAGTACTTC,CATSRDTPTSAETQYF,TRBV15,TRBJ2-5,NA,TRBD2
TGTGCCAGCAGCTCTCGGTCTAGCGGAAGCACAGATACGCAGTATTTT,CASSSRSSGSTDTQYF,TRBV11-2,TRBJ2-3,many,TRBD2
TGTGCCAGCAGATCGACAGGGACGGGTCAGCCCCAGCATTTT,CASRSTGTGQPQHF,TRBV6-2/TRBV6-3,TRBJ1-5,NA,TRBD1
TGTGCCAGCAGTTTAATGGGAGGTACTAACTATGGCTACACCTTC,CASSLMGGTNYGYTF,TRBV27,TRBJ1-2,few,NA
TGCGCCAGCAGTGAGGATAGGGGACTCTATGGCTACACCTTC,CASSEDRGLYGYTF,TRBV3-1,TRBJ1-2,NA,NA
TGTGCCACCAGCAGAGAGAGTCAAGGGCAGCCCCAGCATTTT,CATSRESQGQPQHF,TRBV15,TRBJ1-5,many,NA
TGTGCCAGCAGCCCTGGACAGGGGCAGGTTGAAGCTTTCTTT,CASSPGQGQVEAFF,TRBV7-9,TRBJ1-1,NA,TRBD1
TGTGCCAGCAGTTCCCCCGGTGCGGGCTCCTACAATGAGCAGTTCTTC,CASSSPGAGSYNEQFF,TRBV28,TRBJ2-1,NA,NA
TGTGCCAGCAGCGTAAGGGGGGGGGCCTCTGGAAACACCATATATTTT,CASSVRGGASGNTIYF,TRBV9,TRBJ1-3,NA,NA
TGTGCCGGCCGGGGGCACAACGTCACTGAAGCTTTCTTT,CAGRGHNVTEAFF,TRBV2,TRBJ1-1,many,NA
TGTGCCAGCAGCACCGGGACAGGGAGCTCACCCCTCCACTTT,CASSTGTGSSPLHF,TRBV9,TRBJ1-6,many,TRBD1